The T cell receptor (beta chain) under discussion was sequenced for a study of blood T cell repertoires in COVID-19. The wider study: The United States, Italy and Spain were the sources of the acute and convalescent COVID-19 samples. Sources were T cells, B-cell-depleted T cells, or PBMCs; the material itself was cDNA or gDNA.

Per the study methods: Amplification with reference gene primers provided the estimates of nucleated cell counts. Data came from immunoSEQ multiplex PCR; TCRdb stores just in-frame clones and leaves some out. That table furnishes V, J and clone size, whereas the DNA furnished D and trimming. Here the sample spans about 140,000 clones, around 82% being singletons. With V trimmed by 6 bases and J by 9 bases, 11 bases remained unmatched. Germline V gives CDR1 LNHDA, CDR2 SQIVND (reference sequence). CDR3 size: 14 residues. Sequenced sample: peripheral blood. The TCR was taken from a woman in her sixties with acute or convalescent COVID-19. The chain uses TRBV19 and TRBJ2-1, with 7 bases lining up with TRBD2. The CDR3: CASRPGLVSAEQFF. CDR3 sequence (DNA): TGTGCCAGTAGACCCGGACTAGTCAGCGCTGAGCAGTTCTTC.